This T cell receptor beta chain was identified in a study of graft-versus-host responses after intestinal transplantation (dated by TCRdb to the early 2020s). Background for the entire study: The transplants that recipients got were multivisceral, liver-intestinal, or isolated intestinal. To identify alloreactive clones, pre-transplant mixed lymphocyte reaction products were sequenced and then compared with unstimulated pre-transplant donor and recipient T cells. Of the 20 to 30 intestinal transplant recipients enrolled in the cohort, one of whom was a retransplant, 3 patients without pretransplant specimens were excluded. A peak of at least 4% donor T cells among recipient peripheral blood mononuclear cells was the definition used for donor T cell macrochimerism. Samples from a few later patients were sequenced in-house on an Illumina MiSeq with MiXCR processing rather than by the commercial service. After intestinal transplantation, graft-versus-host and host-versus-graft alloreactive T cell clones in the graft, circulation and bone marrow were tracked using bulk TCR-beta CDR3 sequencing. Anti-thymocyte globulin induction was given to all recipients, followed by maintenance tacrolimus and steroids for 3 to 4 years. What the work shows at the level of the full study, not this receptor alone: Conclusions were limited by the relatively low number and heterogeneity of intestinal transplant patients. Early after transplant, peak levels of circulating GvH clones were found to be associated with declines in HvG clones. Patients with donor T cell macrochimerism had high GvH to HvG T cell clonal ratios in their allografts. GvH clones were detected in recipient bone marrow, and some of these GvH clones were observed earlier in ileal mucosa or blood, consistent with an intestinal mucosal origin.

To isolate intraepithelial and lamina propria lymphocytes from graft specimens, dithiothreitol, EDTA incubations and collagenase D digestion were used. Bulk TCR-beta sequencing was performed on serial intestinal graft biopsy specimens collected as late as 600 days after transplant. Remarks on this clone: Its antigen remains unidentified. Per-base qualities were not stored, and no clone one base away is much larger.

From cysteine to phenylalanine, the CDR3 is 16 amino acids long. Kept here is only the CDR3 DNA, which spans 48 bases and is read in frame from base 1. At the junction V is shortened by 5 bases and J by 1 base, with 15 bases in between. The germline V gene (reference sequence) sets CDR1 to MNHEY and CDR2 to SMNVEV. Library preparation was by the immunoSEQ multiplex PCR assay. For most patients, high-throughput TCR-beta CDR3 sequencing of genomic DNA was performed by Adaptive Biotechnologies. The original pipeline was this. Adaptive's ImmunoSEQ software supplied the TCR sequencing data for around 19 patients, while MiXCR and VDJtools were used to process a few other patients. CDR3 nucleotide sequences shared between donor and recipient were removed because the origin of such sequences could not be assigned. Alloreactive clones required at least 2-fold expansion over unstimulated cells and minimum CFSE-low frequency of 0.002% (template counts) or 0.001% (read counts). Mappable clones were those detected in sequenced pre-transplant spleen, lymph node, or MLR CFSE-low populations of the donor or recipient. Cumulative frequency of alloreactive clones was calculated as a percentage of all sequences weighted by copy number. This immuneACCESS table, as held by TCRdb, lists in-frame sequences with V and J called but not all clones. Of the missing ones, under half trace to an unresolved V gene in checked studies; the others have no known cause. D and trimming were read from the DNA, whereas the V and J calls and clone size are those reported in that table. This sample is represented by around 16,000 clones; approximately 80% of them were singletons. Of the sample, 3.5% to 4% falls within the top ten clones.

The chain joins TRBV27 to TRBJ2-1; D gene: possibly TRBD1, on 5 matching bases. The receptor comes from a human patient who received an intestinal transplant, so some T cells may come from the graft donor. Sequencing used ileum tissue, obtained approximately 590 days after intestinal transplantation. The nucleotides read TGTGCCAGCAGTCCCCTCCCCCAGGGATCCTACAATGAGCAGTTCTTC. This yields the protein CASSPLPQGSYNEQFF.